The 10 T cell receptor beta chains below all came from one sample that was sequenced in a study of somatic mutations in cytotoxic T cells in rheumatoid arthritis. Method: immunoSEQ multiplex PCR; TCRdb's copy keeps in-frame clones and lacks some. The table lists roughly 9,400 clones, around three quarters of them singletons. Source material: CD8+ T cells sorted from blood. These receptors were obtained from a woman aged 50 to 60 in good health.

Written as DNA, the CDR3 is TGCGCCAGCAGCCAAGGTCGGGAGTGGAATTCACCCCTCCACTTT. This codes for CASSQGREWNSPLHF. The chain combines TRBV4-1 with TRBJ1-6; D not certain. This CDR3 has 15 amino acids. Germline-derived CDR1 and CDR2 are MGHRA and YSYEKL. V dropped 1 base and J dropped 7 bases, with 11 bases sitting between them.

This chain uses TRBV13 with TRBJ2-7, with D unresolved. Germline V lookup: CDR1 PRHDT, CDR2 FYEKMQ (reference sequence). V lost 5 bases, J lost 2 bases, and 13 bases lay in between. The CDR3 sequence is 14 residues long. CDR3 in DNA: TGTGCCAGCAGCAACCAGATTGCTGCCTACGAGCAGTACTTC. It is translated as CASSNQIAAYEQYF.

The rearrangement links TRBV9 to TRBJ2-3; D is possibly TRBD1 (6 bases). V lost 2 bases, J lost 2 bases, and 27 bases lay in between. This CDR3 comprises 20 residues. Germline V gene data show CDR1 as SGDLS and CDR2 as YYNGEE. CDR3 DNA: TGTGCCAGCAGCGTTGCTATCCCCACTTCTACAGGGAGTTTCACAGATACGCAGTATTTT. This encodes CASSVAIPTSTGSFTDTQYF.

The genes are TRBV29-1 and TRBJ2-7; no definite D call. The CDR3 totals 16 residues. The germline V gene has CDR1 SQVTM and CDR2 ANQGSEA. With 2 bases removed from V and 5 bases from J, the gap between germline ends came to 22 bases. The CDR3 reads CSVELGNNEVSDEQYF. In nucleotides, the CDR3 is TGCAGCGTTGAACTTGGTAATAACGAGGTATCGGACGAGCAGTACTTC.

The rearrangement uses TRBV6-1 and TRBJ2-7, with 10 bases matching TRBD1. The CDR3 runs 14 residues. In germline, CDR1 is MNHNS, CDR2 SASEGT. Trimming removed 5 bases from V and 3 bases from J; junction bases left unmatched: 4. The chain's CDR3 is CASSTGTGDYEQYF. The CDR3 DNA sequence: TGTGCCAGCAGTACCGGGACAGGGGACTACGAGCAGTACTTC.

This clone has a handful of counts. The chain recombines TRBV12-2 with TRBJ2-7; the table names TRBD1, a call not compared with the DNA. TRBV12-2 is noted as a pseudogene. CDR3 length: 19 residues. Here the CDR3 reads CASRRFRDNPNSFSYEQYF. CDR3 DNA: TGTGCAAGTCGGCGATTCCGGGACAATCCCAACTCATTTTCCTACGAGCAGTACTTC.

V and J are TRBV27 and TRBJ2-7, with TRBD1 matching 8 bases. The trim removed 6 bases at V and 4 bases at J, leaving 11 bases unmatched. The V gene's germline CDR1 is MNHEY and CDR2 SMNVEV (reference sequence). The CDR3 is 15 residues long. DNA of the CDR3: TGTGCCAGCAGCCCCTGGACAGGGACGTCGTACGAGCAGTACTTC. Translating gives CASSPWTGTSYEQYF.

This chain connects TRBV15 to TRBJ2-7; perhaps TRBD2 as D (5 bases). CDR1 LNHNV and CDR2 YYDKDF come from the germline V gene (reference sequence). Trimming left V 3 bases short and J 6 bases short, with 18 bases between. The CDR3 is made up of 15 amino acids. The DNA of the CDR3 is TGTGCCACCAGCAGGTTCTTCGGGGAAGAGGGCGAGCAGTACTTC. Amino acids: CATSRFFGEEGEQYF. Variable domain in full (rest from reference TRBV15 and TRBJ2-7): DAMVIQNPRYQVTQFGKPVTLSCSQTLNHNVMYWYQQKSSQAPKLLFHYYDKDFNNEADTPDNFQSRRPNTSFCFLDIRSPGLGDTAMYLCATSRFFGEEGEQYFGPGTRLTVT.

This sequence joins TRBV10-2 and TRBJ2-3; 7 bases agree with TRBD2. Germline V gene sequence: CDR1 WSHSY, CDR2 SAAADI. This CDR3 spans 18 amino acids. Trimming at V came to 3 bases and at J to 0 bases, leaving 12 bases not matched to a gene. For the CDR3, the DNA is TGCGCCAGCAGTGAAGCCTCGGGACTAACTCAAAGCACAGATACGCAGTATTTT. Amino acid sequence: CASSEASGLTQSTDTQYF.

The V gene is TRBV5-6, the J gene TRBJ2-7, with D maybe TRBD1 (5 bases). The CDR3 contains 14 residues. In germline, CDR1 is SGHDT, CDR2 YYEEEE. Deletions cut 0 bases from V and 3 bases from J, with 10 bases between. The CDR3 loop is CASSLGQLNYEQYF. The CDR3 nucleotides are TGTGCCAGCAGCTTGGGACAGCTGAACTACGAGCAGTACTTC.